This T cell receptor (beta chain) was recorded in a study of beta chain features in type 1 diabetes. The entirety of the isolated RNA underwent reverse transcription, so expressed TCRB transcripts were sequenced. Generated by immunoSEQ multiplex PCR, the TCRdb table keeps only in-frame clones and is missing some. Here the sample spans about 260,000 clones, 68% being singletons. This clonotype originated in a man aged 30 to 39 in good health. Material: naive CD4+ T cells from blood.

CDR3 in DNA: TGTGCCTGGAACAGTCGACGGCGCGTTGATACGCAGTATTTT. Its translation is CAWNSRRRVDTQYF. The rearrangement links TRBV30 to TRBJ2-3; D is unclear. The germline V gene encodes CDR1 GTSNPN and CDR2 SVGIG (reference sequence). The CDR3 has 14 residues. The V and J ends lost 4 bases and 6 bases respectively, with 17 bases between them.